Following are 15 T cell receptor beta chains from one sample sequenced in a study of blood T cells in healthy people across ages. For the second PCR, which ran for roughly 7 to 11 cycles, a sample-barcoded 5' primer and a J-beta primer mix were used. TCRdb itself ran the 5' RACE reads through MiXCR, one entry per CDR3 protein. The sample contains hundreds of thousands of distinct CDR3 sequences, 55% to 70% of which appear only once. The specimen was blood. The receptors were sampled from a man aged 25-40 years in good health.

This clonotype occurred a few times. The chain combines TRBV20-1 with TRBJ2-7; 11 bases are shared with TRBD1. CDR3 length: 14 residues. Germline-derived CDR1 and CDR2 are DFQATT and SNEGSKA (reference sequence). V gave up 4 bases and J gave up 2 bases; unmatched junction bases: 4. As DNA, the CDR3 is TGCAGTGCTAACCGGGACAGGGGGACCTACGAGCAGTACTTC. This encodes CSANRDRGTYEQYF.

The chain recombines TRBV6-1 with TRBJ1-6; no clear D gene. Trimming removed 6 bases at V and 7 bases at J, with 7 bases between. The CDR3 totals 12 residues. Germline V gene data show CDR1 as MNHNS and CDR2 as SASEGT. The CDR3 protein is CASRQINSPLHF. The CDR3 DNA reads TGTGCCAGCAGACAGATAAATTCACCCCTCCACTTT.

The chain employs TRBV6-1 and TRBJ1-2, with a tentative D call TRBD1 (6 bases). This CDR3 is 13 amino acids long. The germline gives CDR1 MNHNS, CDR2 SASEGT. V was clipped by 3 bases and J by 5 bases, with 10 bases between them. CDR3 in amino acids: CASSEGAMYGYTF. In nucleotides, the CDR3 is TGTGCCAGCAGTGAGGGGGCTATGTATGGCTACACCTTC.

This clonotype appeared a few times. This sequence joins TRBV7-2 and TRBJ2-7, with TRBD2 as a possible D gene (5 bases). CDR3 size: 15 residues. The germline gives CDR1 SGHTA, CDR2 FQGNSA. The V and J ends lost 2 bases and 2 bases respectively, with 13 bases between them. This CDR3 reads CASSLLPGRPYEQYF. DNA for the CDR3: TGTGCCAGCAGCTTATTACCGGGGAGACCCTACGAGCAGTACTTC.

The table lists this clonotype with a few counts. This chain links TRBV6-5 with TRBJ2-7, with TRBD2 matching over 8 bases. V lost 6 bases and J lost 1; bases outside the gene matches: 11. The germline CDR1 and CDR2 sequences are MNHEY and SVGAGI. There are 16 residues in the CDR3. The CDR3 DNA sequence: TGTGCCAGCAGGCTTTACGGAAGCGGGAGTTCCTACGAGCAGTACTTC. This translates into CASRLYGSGSSYEQYF.

The chain combines TRBV7-8 with TRBJ2-1; no reliable D call. Trimming stripped 0 bases from V and 6 bases from J, with 12 bases between. This CDR3 is 15 amino acids long. Looked up from germline, CDR1 is SGHVS and CDR2 is FQNEAQ. The CDR3 DNA reads as TGTGCCAGCAGCTTAGCGCTCTTGGCTGTCAATGAGCAGTTCTTC. It is translated as CASSLALLAVNEQFF.

CDR3 DNA: TGTGCCGTCCCTCCCCCAGGGGAGAATAATTCACCCCTCCACTTT. It specifies CAVPPPGENNSPLHF. The rearrangement joins TRBV19 to TRBJ1-6, with D maybe TRBD1 (6 bases). The V and J ends lost 11 bases and 5 bases respectively, with 19 bases between them. Germline CDR1 LNHDA, CDR2 SQIVND (reference sequence). The CDR3 loop spans 15 amino acids.

The CDR3 loop reads CASSSPPPNSPLHF. In DNA, the CDR3 is TGTGCCAGCAGTTCACCCCCACCGAATTCACCCCTCCACTTT. The gene calls are TRBV28 and TRBJ1-6; no clear D gene. Germline V gene data show CDR1 as MDHEN and CDR2 as SYDVKM. The CDR3 spans 14 residues. Trimming took 4 bases from V and 7 from J, leaving 11 bases between them. Based on the CDR3 plus reference TRBV28 and TRBJ1-6, the full variable domain is DVKVTQSSRYLVKRTGEKVFLECVQDMDHENMFWYRQDPGLGLRLIYFSYDVKMKEKGDIPEGYSVSREKKERFSLILESASTNQTSMYLCASSSPPPNSPLHFGNGTRLTVT.

Only one count was recorded for this clonotype. A read error may account for a junction end that differs from germline. The chain links TRBV20-1 to TRBJ1-2; 8 nucleotides line up with TRBD1. The CDR3 has 17 residues. Germline V gene data show CDR1 as DFQATT and CDR2 as SNEGSKA (reference sequence). The CDR3 sequence is CSALDGDRPKENYGYTF. In DNA, the CDR3 is TGCAGTGCGCTAGATGGGGACAGGCCGAAAGAAAACTATGGCTATACCTTC.

The V call is TRBV20-1, the J call TRBJ2-1; 11 bases map to TRBD1. Unmatched junction bases numbered 12, after V lost 6 bases and J lost 8 bases. Germline V lookup: CDR1 DFQATT, CDR2 SNEGSKA (reference sequence). The CDR3 sequence is 15 residues long. CDR3 amino acids: CSAPLRDRGRHEQFF. CDR3 DNA: TGCAGTGCCCCTTTGCGGGACAGGGGGAGGCATGAGCAGTTCTTC.

The rearrangement uses TRBV18 and TRBJ2-7; a weak D match, TRBD2 (5 bases). CDR3 size: 13 residues. With 4 bases removed from V and 3 bases from J, the gap between germline ends came to 10 bases. Looked up from germline, CDR1 is KGHSH and CDR2 is LQKENI. CDR3 loop: CASSRGDVYEQYF. In nucleotides, the CDR3 is TGTGCCAGCTCACGGGGAGATGTCTACGAGCAGTACTTC.

In DNA form, the CDR3 reads TGTGCCAGCAGCCTTGGTGGGCTGGGGCGCACAGATACGCAGTATTTT. Protein: CASSLGGLGRTDTQYF. The rearrangement uses TRBV3-1 and TRBJ2-3; D is possibly TRBD1 (5 bases). The V gene's germline CDR1 is LGHDT and CDR2 YNNKEL (reference sequence). Trimming left V 4 bases short and J 1 base short, with 15 bases between. This CDR3 has 16 amino acids.

This clonotype has more than one count but fewer than ten. The V gene is TRBV6-5, the J gene TRBJ2-5, with no clear D. CDR3 length equals 11 residues. Germline V gene lookup returns CDR1 MNHEY and CDR2 SVGAGI. With 1 base removed from V and 8 bases from J, the gap between germline ends came to 5 bases. The DNA of the CDR3 is TGTGCCAGCAGTTACTTGGGAACCCAGTACTTC. Protein sequence: CASSYLGTQYF.

The chain carries TRBV11-2 and TRBJ2-5, with D possibly being TRBD2 (6 bases). Germline V CDR1 and CDR2: SGHAT, FQNNGV. CDR3 size: 16 residues. The ends were cut back, 5 bases at V and 0 bases at J, with 16 bases in the middle. The CDR3 DNA reads TGTGCCAGCAGCCGGGGCGGGAAAGGGCACCAAGAGACCCAGTACTTC. This sequence encodes CASSRGGKGHQETQYF.

The V and J genes are TRBV5-1 and TRBJ2-3; TRBD2 matches 9 bases. Germline-derived CDR1 and CDR2 are SGHRS and YFSETQ. This CDR3 has 16 residues. Germline trimming cut 4 bases from V and 1 base from J; bases unmatched to any gene: 7. In DNA form, the CDR3 reads TGCGCCAGCAGCCAACAGACTAGCGGTCGCACAGATACGCAGTATTTT. Protein product: CASSQQTSGRTDTQYF. Full variable domain (missing parts from reference TRBV5-1 and TRBJ2-3): KAGVTQTPRYLIKTRGQQVTLSCSPISGHRSVSWYQQTPGQGLQFLFEYFSETQRNKGNFPGRFSGRQFSNSRSEMNVSTLELGDSALYLCASSQQTSGRTDTQYFGPGTRLTVL.